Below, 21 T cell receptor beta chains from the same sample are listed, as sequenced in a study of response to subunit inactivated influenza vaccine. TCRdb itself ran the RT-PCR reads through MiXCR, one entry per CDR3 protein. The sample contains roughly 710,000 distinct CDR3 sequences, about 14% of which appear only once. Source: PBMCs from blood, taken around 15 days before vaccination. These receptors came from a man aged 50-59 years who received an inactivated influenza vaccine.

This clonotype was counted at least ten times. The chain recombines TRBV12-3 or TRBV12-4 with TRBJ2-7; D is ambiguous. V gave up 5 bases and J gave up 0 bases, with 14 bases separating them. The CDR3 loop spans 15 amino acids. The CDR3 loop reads CASSALLGTSYEQYF. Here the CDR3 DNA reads TGTGCCAGCAGTGCCTTACTCGGAACCTCCTACGAGCAGTACTTC.

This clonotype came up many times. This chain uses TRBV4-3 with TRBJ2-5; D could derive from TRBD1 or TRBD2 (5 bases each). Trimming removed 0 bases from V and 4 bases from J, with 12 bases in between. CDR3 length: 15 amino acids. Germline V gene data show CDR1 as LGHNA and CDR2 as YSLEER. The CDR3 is CASSQDVAGRETQYF. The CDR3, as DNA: TGCGCCAGCAGCCAAGATGTGGCAGGGAGAGAGACCCAGTACTTC.

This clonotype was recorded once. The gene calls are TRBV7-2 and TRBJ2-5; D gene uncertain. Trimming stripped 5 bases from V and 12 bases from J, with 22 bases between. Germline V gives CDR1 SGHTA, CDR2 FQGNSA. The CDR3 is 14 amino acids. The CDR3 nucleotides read TGTGCCAGCAGCAAGGACGGAACCAAGATGAAGAAGTACTTC. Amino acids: CASSKDGTKMKKYF. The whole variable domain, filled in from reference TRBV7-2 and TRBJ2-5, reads GAGVSQSPSNKVTEKGKDVELRCDPISGHTALYWYRQSLGQGLEFLIYFQGNSAPDKSGLPSDRFSAERTGGSVSTLTIQRTQQEDSAVYLCASSKDGTKMKKYFGPGTRLLVL.

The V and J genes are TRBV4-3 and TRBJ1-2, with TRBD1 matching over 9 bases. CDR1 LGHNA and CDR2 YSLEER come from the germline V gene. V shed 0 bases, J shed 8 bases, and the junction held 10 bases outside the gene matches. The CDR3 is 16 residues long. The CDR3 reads CASSQEGHTGGSGYTF. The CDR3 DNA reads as TGCGCCAGCAGCCAAGAGGGGCACACAGGGGGCAGCGGCTACACCTTC.

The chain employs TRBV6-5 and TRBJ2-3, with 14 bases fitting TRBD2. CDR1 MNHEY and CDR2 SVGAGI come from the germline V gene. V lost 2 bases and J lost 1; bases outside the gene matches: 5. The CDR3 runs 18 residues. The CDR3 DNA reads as TGTGCCAGCAGTTACGGCGGGACTAGCGGGGGCGGCACAGATACGCAGTATTTT. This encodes CASSYGGTSGGGTDTQYF.

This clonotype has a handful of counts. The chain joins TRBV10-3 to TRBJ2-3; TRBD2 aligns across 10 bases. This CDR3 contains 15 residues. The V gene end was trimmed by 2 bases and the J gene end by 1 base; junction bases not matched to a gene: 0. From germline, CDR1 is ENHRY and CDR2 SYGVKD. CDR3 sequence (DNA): TGTGCCATCAGTGAGGGACTAGCGGGCACAGATACGCAGTATTTT. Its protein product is CAISEGLAGTDTQYF.

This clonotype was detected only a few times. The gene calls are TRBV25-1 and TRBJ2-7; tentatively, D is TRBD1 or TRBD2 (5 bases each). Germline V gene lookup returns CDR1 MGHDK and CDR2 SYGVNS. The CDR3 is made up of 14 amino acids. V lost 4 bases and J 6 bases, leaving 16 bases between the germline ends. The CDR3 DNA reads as TGTGCCAGCAGTGGGCAGGGTACGAGGGGCGAGCAGTACTTC. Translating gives CASSGQGTRGEQYF.

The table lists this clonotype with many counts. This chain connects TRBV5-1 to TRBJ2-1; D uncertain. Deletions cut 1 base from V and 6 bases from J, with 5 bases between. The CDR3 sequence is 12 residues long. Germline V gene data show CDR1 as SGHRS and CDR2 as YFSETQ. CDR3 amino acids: CASSLFPNEQFF. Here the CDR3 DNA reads TGCGCCAGCAGCTTGTTCCCCAATGAGCAGTTCTTC.

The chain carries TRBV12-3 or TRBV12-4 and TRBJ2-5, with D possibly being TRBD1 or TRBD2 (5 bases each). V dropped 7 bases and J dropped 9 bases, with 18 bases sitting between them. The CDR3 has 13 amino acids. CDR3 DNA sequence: TGTGCCAGCAATCTGGGACGCAGCCGGGCCCAGTACTTC. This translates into CASNLGRSRAQYF.

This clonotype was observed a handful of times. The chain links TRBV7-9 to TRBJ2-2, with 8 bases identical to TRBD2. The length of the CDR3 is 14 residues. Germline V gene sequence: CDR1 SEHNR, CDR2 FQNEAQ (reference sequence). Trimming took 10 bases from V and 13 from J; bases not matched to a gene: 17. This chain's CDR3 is CANGLAGTHRPLFF. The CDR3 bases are TGTGCCAACGGGCTAGCGGGTACACACCGGCCGCTGTTTTTT.

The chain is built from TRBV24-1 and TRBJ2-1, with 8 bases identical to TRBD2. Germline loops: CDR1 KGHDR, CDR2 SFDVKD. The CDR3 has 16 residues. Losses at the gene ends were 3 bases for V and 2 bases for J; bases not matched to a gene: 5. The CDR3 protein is CATSDRGLAAYNEQFF. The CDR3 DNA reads TGTGCCACCAGTGATCGTGGACTAGCAGCCTACAATGAGCAGTTCTTC.

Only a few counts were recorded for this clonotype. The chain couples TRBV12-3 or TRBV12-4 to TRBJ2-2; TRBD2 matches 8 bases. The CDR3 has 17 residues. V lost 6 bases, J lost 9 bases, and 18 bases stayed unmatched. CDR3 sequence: CASSPGLLTGGFRELFF. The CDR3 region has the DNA TGTGCCAGCAGCCCAGGCTTACTAACGGGAGGGTTCAGGGAGCTGTTTTTT.

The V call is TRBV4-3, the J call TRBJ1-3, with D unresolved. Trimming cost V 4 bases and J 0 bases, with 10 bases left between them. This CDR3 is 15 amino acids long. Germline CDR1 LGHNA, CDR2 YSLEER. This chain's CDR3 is CASSLTRDSGNTIYF. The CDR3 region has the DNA TGCGCCAGCAGCCTCACCAGAGACTCTGGAAACACCATATATTTT.

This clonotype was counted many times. The CDR3 sequence is CASSSGTPNQPQHF. CDR3 bases: TGTGCCAGCAGTTCCGGGACACCTAATCAGCCCCAGCATTTT. J is TRBJ1-5 and V is TRBV6-2 or TRBV6-3; a possible D gene is TRBD1 (6 bases). Germline loops: CDR1 MNHEY, CDR2 SVGEGT. This CDR3 comprises 14 residues. The V end lost 4 bases, the J end lost 4 bases, and 11 bases lay between the germline ends.

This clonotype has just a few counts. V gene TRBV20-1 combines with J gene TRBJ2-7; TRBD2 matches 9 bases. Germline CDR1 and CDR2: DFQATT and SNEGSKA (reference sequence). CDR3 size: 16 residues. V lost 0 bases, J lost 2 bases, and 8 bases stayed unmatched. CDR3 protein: CSARDRNSGRPYEQYF. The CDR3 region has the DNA TGCAGTGCTAGAGATCGAAATAGCGGGAGACCCTACGAGCAGTACTTC.

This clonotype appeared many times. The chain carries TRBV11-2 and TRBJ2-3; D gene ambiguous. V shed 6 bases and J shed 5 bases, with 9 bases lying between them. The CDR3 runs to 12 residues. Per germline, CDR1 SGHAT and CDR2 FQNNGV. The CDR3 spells CASRTGVDTQYF. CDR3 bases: TGTGCCAGCAGAACGGGTGTAGATACGCAGTATTTT.

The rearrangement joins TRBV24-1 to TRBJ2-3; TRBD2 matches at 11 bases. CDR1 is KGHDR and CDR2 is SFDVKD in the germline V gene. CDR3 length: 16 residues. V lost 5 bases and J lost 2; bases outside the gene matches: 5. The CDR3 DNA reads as TGTGCCACCAGTGGGGGACTAGCGGAATTCACAGATACGCAGTATTTT. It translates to CATSGGLAEFTDTQYF.

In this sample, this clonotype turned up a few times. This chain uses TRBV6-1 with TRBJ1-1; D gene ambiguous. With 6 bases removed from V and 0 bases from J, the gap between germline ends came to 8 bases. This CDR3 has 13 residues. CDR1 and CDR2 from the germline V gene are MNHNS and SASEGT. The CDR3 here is CASRMVVNTEAFF. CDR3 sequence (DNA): TGTGCCAGCAGAATGGTAGTGAACACTGAAGCTTTCTTT.

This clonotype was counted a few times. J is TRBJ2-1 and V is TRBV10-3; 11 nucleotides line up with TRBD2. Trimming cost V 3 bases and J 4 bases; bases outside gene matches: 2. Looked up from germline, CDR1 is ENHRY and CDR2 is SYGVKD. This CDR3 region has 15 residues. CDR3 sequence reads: CAISELAGAYNEQFF. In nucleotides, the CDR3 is TGTGCCATCAGTGAACTAGCGGGAGCTTACAATGAGCAGTTCTTC.

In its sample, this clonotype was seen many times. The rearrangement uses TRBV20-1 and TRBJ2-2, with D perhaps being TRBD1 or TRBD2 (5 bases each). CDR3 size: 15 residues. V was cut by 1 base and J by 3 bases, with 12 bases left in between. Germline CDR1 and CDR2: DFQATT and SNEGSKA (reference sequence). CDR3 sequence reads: CSARVPLGDTGELFF. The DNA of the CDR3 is TGCAGTGCTAGAGTCCCCTTGGGGGACACCGGGGAGCTGTTTTTT.

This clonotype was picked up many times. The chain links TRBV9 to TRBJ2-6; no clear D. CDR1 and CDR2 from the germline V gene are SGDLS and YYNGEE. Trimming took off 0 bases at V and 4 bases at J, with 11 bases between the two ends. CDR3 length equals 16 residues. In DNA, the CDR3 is TGTGCCAGCAGCGTAGCCGTTGAGCGAGGGGCCAACGTCCTGACTTTC. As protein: CASSVAVERGANVLTF.